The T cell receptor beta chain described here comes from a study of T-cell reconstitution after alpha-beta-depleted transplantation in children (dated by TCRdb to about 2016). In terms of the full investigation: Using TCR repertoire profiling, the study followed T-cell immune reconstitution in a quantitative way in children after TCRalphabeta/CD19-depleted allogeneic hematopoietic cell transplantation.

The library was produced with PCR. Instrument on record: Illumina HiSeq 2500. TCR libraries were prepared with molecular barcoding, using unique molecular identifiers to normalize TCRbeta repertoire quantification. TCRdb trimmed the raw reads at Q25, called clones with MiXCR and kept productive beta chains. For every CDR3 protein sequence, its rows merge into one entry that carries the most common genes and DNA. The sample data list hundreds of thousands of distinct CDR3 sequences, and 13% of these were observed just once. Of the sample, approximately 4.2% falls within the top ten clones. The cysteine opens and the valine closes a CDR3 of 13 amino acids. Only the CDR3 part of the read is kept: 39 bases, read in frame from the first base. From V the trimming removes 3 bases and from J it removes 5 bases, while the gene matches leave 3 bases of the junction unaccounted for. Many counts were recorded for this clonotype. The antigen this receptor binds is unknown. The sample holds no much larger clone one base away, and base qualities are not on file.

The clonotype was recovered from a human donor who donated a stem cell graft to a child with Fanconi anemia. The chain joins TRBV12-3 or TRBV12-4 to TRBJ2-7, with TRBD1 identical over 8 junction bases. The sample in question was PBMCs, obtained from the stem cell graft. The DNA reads TGTGCCAGCAGTTTTGGGACAGGTCACGAGCAGTACGTC. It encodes CASSFGTGHEQYV.